The T cell receptor (beta chain) described here comes from a study of control samples from healthy donors and cancer patients. Assay used: immunoSEQ multiplex PCR; TCRdb lists only in-frame clones, some missing. The sample carries about 130,000 clones, about nine tenths recorded once. Deletions cut 0 bases from V and 8 bases from J, with 12 bases between. The CDR3 is made up of 14 amino acids. The clonotype was recovered from a man aged 35-49 years in good health. What was sequenced was blood. The gene calls are TRBV5-3 and TRBJ2-4, with D hard to call. TRBV5-3 is identified as an open reading frame with a role that is uncertain. Here the CDR3 reads CARSLAQEMYIQYF. The DNA of the CDR3 is TGTGCCAGAAGCTTGGCCCAGGAGATGTACATTCAGTACTTC.